Presented here are 2 T cell receptor beta chains from one specimen sequenced in a study of cytomegalovirus exposure and HLA in healthy donors. PCR employed 60 Vbeta and 13 Jbeta primers. Clones were sequenced by immunoSEQ multiplex PCR, and TCRdb holds only the in-frame ones, with some missing. Found here are approximately 140,000 clones, 78% of them singletons; the top ten hold around 1.5%. The sequenced sample was PBMCs. These receptors originate from a woman between 18 and 30 years old in good health and CMV-seronegative.

The chain links TRBV29-1 to TRBJ1-1, with D possibly being TRBD1 (5 bases). The V end was cut by 6 bases, the J end by 7 bases, with 15 bases between. Germline V gene data show CDR1 as SQVTM and CDR2 as ANQGSEA. The CDR3 has 12 amino acids. The CDR3 protein is CSVADSTYEAFF. In nucleotides, the CDR3 is TGCAGCGTAGCCGACAGTACTTATGAAGCTTTCTTT. The whole variable domain, remainder taken from reference TRBV29-1 and TRBJ1-1, is SAVISQKPSRDICQRGTSLTIQCQVDSQVTMMFWYRQQPGQSLTLIATANQGSEATYESGFVIDKFPISRPNLTFSTLTVSNMSPEDSSIYLCSVADSTYEAFFGQGTRLTVV.

This chain connects TRBV9 to TRBJ2-7, with TRBD1 identical over 7 bases. The V gene end was trimmed by 0 bases and the J gene end by 2 bases; junction bases not matched to a gene: 8. CDR3 length: 16 residues. CDR1 SGDLS and CDR2 YYNGEE come from the germline V gene. The DNA for the CDR3 is TGTGCCAGCAGCGTAGCCACAGGGGTAACTCCCTACGAGCAGTACTTC. Protein product: CASSVATGVTPYEQYF. The whole variable domain, remainder taken from reference TRBV9 and TRBJ2-7, is DSGVTQTPKHLITATGQRVTLRCSPRSGDLSVYWYQQSLDQGLQFLIQYYNGEERAKGNILERFSAQQFPDLHSELNLSSLELGDSALYFCASSVATGVTPYEQYFGPGTRLTVT.